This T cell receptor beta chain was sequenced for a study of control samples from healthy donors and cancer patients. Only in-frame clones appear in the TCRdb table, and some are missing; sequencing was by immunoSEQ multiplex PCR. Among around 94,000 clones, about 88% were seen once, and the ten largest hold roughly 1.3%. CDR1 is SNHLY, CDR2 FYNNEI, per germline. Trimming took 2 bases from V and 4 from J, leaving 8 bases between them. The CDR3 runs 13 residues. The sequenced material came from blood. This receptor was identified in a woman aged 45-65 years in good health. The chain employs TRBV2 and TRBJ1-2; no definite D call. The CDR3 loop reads CASSESGVYGYTF. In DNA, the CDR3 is TGTGCCAGCAGTGAATCCGGGGTCTATGGCTACACCTTC.